The 7 T cell receptor beta chains given below trace back to one sample, sequenced in a study of vaccination effects on CD4 cells after COVID-19. TCRdb keeps only in-frame clones here, not all; method: immunoSEQ multiplex PCR. Found here are under 35,000 clones, about 69% of them singletons; the top ten hold around 9.7%. These receptors have no known antigen. Peptide-pool stimulation followed by sequencing identified expanded antigen-specific CD4+ clonotypes in the ViraFEST assay. Culture lasted about ten days before CD4+ T cell isolation. Of the BNT162b2 and mRNA-1273 vaccines, participants received two doses of one or the other. The material was CD4+ T cells from PBMCs cultured with HCoV-NL63 spike peptides, obtained after COVID-19 vaccination. The receptors originated from a human donor who received a COVID-19 vaccine.

This sequence joins TRBV14 and TRBJ2-5, with TRBD1 identical over 7 bases. There are 16 residues in the CDR3. Per germline, CDR1 SGHDN and CDR2 FVKESK. V lost 0 bases and J lost 6; bases outside the gene matches: 10. CDR3 loop: CASSQDWGRQGQTQYF. CDR3 sequence (DNA): TGTGCCAGCAGCCAAGATTGGGGGCGACAGGGACAGACCCAGTACTTC. The variable domain in full, completed from reference TRBV14 and TRBJ2-5, reads EAGVTQFPSHSVIEKGQTVTLRCDPISGHDNLYWYRRVMGKEIKFLLHFVKESKQDESGMPNNRFLAERTGGTYSTLKVQPAELEDSGVYFCASSQDWGRQGQTQYFGPGTRLLVL.

This clone was seen more than once but under ten times. The chain recombines TRBV6-4 with TRBJ2-7; D gene ambiguous. Between the trimmed V and J ends, which lost 6 bases and 0 bases, there was a span of 18 bases. The CDR3 totals 16 residues. Germline values: CDR1 MRHNA, CDR2 SNTAGT. The CDR3, as DNA: TGTGCCAGCAGAGGCAAGACCAGAAAGAGCTCCTACGAGCAGTACTTC. Amino acids: CASRGKTRKSSYEQYF.

The CDR3: CATSGSFGTQYF. In nucleotides, the CDR3 is TGTGCCACCAGTGGGTCCTTTGGTACGCAGTATTTT. The chain carries TRBV24-1 and TRBJ2-3; no definite D call. The CDR3 has 12 residues. CDR1 and CDR2 from the germline V gene are KGHDR and SFDVKD. The ends were cut back, 5 bases at V and 8 bases at J, with 10 bases in the middle.

The J gene is TRBJ2-1, the V gene TRBV29-1, with D maybe TRBD2 (6 bases). The CDR3 extends over 16 amino acids. V was cut by 0 bases and J by 8 bases, with 20 bases left in between. Germline loops: CDR1 SQVTM, CDR2 ANQGSEA. CDR3 sequence reads: CSVEDFSGDFIDEQFF. CDR3 sequence (DNA): TGCAGCGTTGAAGATTTTAGCGGTGACTTTATCGATGAGCAGTTCTTC.

V gene TRBV3-1 (or the pseudogene TRBV3-2) combines with J gene TRBJ1-2; 8 positions match TRBD1. Germline-derived CDR1 and CDR2 are LGHDT and YNNKEL (reference sequence). The V segment lost 0 bases and the J segment 6 bases; nucleotides outside the gene matches: 3. This CDR3 has 14 amino acids. The CDR3 DNA is TGTGCCAGCAGCCAAGATTCAGGGGGCAATGGCTACACCTTC. It codes for CASSQDSGGNGYTF.

This chain joins TRBV30 and TRBJ1-1; TRBD1 is a possible D gene (6 bases). CDR3 length equals 12 residues. Germline V CDR1 and CDR2: GTSNPN, SVGIG (reference sequence). The V gene lost 2 bases and the J gene lost 6 bases, with 10 bases spanning the gap. CDR3 amino acids: CAWSIGGAEAFF. The CDR3 coding sequence is TGTGCCTGGAGTATCGGGGGCGCTGAAGCTTTCTTT. The complete variable domain, with remaining parts taken from reference TRBV30 and TRBJ1-1, reads SQTIHQWPATLVQPVGSPLSLECTVEGTSNPNLYWYRQAAGRGLQLLFYSVGIGQISSEVPQNLSASRPQDRQFILSSKKLLLSDSGFYLCAWSIGGAEAFFGQGTRLTVV.

This chain links TRBV11-3 with TRBJ1-1; D not resolved. Trimming took 2 bases from V and 4 from J, leaving 8 bases between them. This CDR3 has 13 residues. In germline, CDR1 is SGHNT, CDR2 YENEEA. This CDR3 reads CASSLRVSTEAFF. In DNA form, the CDR3 reads TGTGCCAGCAGCTTACGGGTGAGCACTGAAGCTTTCTTT.